This T cell receptor (beta chain) was sequenced during a study of T cells in Graves' hyperthyroidism and ophthalmopathy. Whole-study context: Pretreatment peripheral blood was obtained at initial diagnosis.

This CDR3 is built from 12 residues. V was clipped by 5 bases and J by 10 bases; unmatched bases: 3. Germline values: CDR1 DFQATT, CDR2 SNEGSKA (reference sequence). Uncontrolled infection, other autoimmune disease, pregnancy or lactation disqualified patients from enrolment. The table lists this clonotype with many counts. What it recognizes is unknown. RNA transcripts provided the source from which TCR beta CDR3 regions were amplified. The TCR CDR3 first-round RT-PCR relied on the HTBI primer set. TCRdb reprocessed the multiplex PCR reads via MiXCR and lists one record per CDR3 protein. This repertoire shows roughly 700,000 distinct CDR3 sequences, 14% found once; its top ten account for about a tenth. Study-level points and caveats: Most clonotypes that expanded in the thyroid above 0.001 also showed up in blood. A model using 13 V-J features told ophthalmopathy apart from stable hyperthyroidism.

What was sequenced was blood. This chain connects TRBV20-1 to TRBJ1-6, with TRBD1 matching over 9 bases. This sequence was found in a woman younger than 30 with Graves' hyperthyroidism. Here the CDR3 DNA reads TGCAGTGCTTCGGGACAGGGATCACCCCTCCACTTT. It yields the protein CSASGQGSPLHF.